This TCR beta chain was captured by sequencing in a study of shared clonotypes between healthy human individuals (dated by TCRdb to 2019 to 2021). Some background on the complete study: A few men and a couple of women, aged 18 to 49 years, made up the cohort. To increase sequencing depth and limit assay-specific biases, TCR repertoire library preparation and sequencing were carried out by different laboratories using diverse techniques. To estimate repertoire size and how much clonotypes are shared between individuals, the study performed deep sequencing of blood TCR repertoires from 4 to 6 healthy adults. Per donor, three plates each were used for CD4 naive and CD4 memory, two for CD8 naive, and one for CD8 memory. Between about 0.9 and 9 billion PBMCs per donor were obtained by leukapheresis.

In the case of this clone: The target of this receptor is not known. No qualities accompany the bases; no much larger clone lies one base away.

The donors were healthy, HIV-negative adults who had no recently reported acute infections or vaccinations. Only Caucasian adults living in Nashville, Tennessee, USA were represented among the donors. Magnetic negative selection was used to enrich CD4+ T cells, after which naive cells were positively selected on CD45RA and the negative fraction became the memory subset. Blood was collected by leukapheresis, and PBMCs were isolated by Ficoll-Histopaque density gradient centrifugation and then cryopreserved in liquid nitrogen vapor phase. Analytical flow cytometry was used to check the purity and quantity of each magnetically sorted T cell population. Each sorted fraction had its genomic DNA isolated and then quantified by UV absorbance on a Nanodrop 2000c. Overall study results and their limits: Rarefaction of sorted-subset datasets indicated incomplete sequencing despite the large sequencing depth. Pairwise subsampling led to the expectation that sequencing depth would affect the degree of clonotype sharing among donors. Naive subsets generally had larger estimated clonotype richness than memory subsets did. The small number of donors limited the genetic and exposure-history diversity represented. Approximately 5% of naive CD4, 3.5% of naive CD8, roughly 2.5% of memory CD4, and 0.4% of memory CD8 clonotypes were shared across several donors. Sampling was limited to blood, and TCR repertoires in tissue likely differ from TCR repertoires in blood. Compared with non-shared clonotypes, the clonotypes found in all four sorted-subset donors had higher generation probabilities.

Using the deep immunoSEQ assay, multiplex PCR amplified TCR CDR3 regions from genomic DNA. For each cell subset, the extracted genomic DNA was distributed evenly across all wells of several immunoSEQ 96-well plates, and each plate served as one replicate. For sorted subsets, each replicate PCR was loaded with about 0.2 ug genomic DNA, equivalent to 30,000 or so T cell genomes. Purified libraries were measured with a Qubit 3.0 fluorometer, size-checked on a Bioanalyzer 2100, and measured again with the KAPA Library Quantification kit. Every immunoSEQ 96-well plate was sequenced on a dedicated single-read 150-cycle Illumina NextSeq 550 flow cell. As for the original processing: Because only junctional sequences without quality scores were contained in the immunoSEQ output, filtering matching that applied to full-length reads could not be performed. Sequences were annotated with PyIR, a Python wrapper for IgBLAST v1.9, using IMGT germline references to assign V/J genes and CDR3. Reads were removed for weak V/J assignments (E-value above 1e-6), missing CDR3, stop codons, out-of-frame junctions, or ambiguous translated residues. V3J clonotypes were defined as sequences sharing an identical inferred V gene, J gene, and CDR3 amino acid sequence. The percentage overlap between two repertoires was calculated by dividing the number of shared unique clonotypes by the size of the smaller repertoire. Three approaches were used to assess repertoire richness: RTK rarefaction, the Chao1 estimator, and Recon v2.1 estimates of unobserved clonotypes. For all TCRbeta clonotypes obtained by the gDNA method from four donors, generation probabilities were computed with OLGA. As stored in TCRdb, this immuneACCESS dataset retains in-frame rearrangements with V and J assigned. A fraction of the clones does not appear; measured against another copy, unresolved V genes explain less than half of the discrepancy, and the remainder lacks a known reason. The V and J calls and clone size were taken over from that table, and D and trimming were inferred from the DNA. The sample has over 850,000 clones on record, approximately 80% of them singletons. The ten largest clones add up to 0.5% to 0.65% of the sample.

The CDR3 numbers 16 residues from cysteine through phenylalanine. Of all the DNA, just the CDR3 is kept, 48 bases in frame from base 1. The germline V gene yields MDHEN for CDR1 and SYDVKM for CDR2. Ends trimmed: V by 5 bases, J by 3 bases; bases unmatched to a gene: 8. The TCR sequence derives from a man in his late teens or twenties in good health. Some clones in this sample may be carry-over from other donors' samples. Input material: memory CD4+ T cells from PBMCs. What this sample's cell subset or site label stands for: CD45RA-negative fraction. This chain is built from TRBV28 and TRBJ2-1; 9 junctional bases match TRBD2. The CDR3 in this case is CASSVISGSLYNEQFF. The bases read TGTGCCAGCAGTGTAATTAGCGGGAGCCTCTACAATGAGCAGTTCTTC.